Here is one T cell receptor (beta chain) with its context. This CDR3 contains 15 residues. The junction had 3 bases not matched to a gene; V was cut back by 4 bases and J by 3 bases. CDR1 and CDR2 (germline): MNHEY, SVGAGI. These data come from a study of blood T cell repertoires in COVID-19. Study as a whole: COVID-19 samples, acute and convalescent, were from the United States, Italy and Spain. Sources were T cells, B-cell-depleted T cells, or PBMCs; the material itself was cDNA or gDNA.

In the original processing: Amplification with reference gene primers provided the estimates of nucleated cell counts. Repertoires were generated with immunoSEQ multiplex PCR, while TCRdb's copy carries only in-frame clones and drops some. Clonal size and the V and J genes are those of that table, whereas D and trimming came from the DNA. The data contain 80,000 or so clones, roughly four fifths of them seen just once; the ten biggest clones take up roughly a tenth. The sample comprised peripheral blood. The sequence came from a man aged 55 to 69 with acute or convalescent COVID-19. The genes are TRBV6-5 and TRBJ1-2, with 12 bases fitting TRBD1. The CDR3 DNA is TGTGCCAGCAGTTCCGGGACAGGGGGCGACTATGGCTACACCTTC. This translates into CASSSGTGGDYGYTF.